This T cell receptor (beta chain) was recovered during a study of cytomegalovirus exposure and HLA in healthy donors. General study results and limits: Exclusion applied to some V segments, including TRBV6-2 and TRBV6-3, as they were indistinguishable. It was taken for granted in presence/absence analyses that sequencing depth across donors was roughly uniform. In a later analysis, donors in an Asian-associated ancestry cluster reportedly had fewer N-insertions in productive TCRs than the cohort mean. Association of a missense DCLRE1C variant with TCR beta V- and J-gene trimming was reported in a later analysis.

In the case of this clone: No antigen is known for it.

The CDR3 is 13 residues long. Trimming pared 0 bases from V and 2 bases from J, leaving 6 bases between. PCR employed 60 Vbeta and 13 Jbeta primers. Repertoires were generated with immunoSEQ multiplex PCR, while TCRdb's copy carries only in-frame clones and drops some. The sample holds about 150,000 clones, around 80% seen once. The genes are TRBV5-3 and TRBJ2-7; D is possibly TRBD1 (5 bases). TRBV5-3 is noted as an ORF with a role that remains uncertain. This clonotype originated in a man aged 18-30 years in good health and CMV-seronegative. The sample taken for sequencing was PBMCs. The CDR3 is CARSLEQAYEQYF. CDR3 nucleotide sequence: TGTGCCAGAAGCTTGGAACAGGCCTACGAGCAGTACTTC.